Listed below are T cell receptor beta chains from one sample, sequenced in a study of T-cell memory formation after mild COVID-19. TCRdb reprocessed the 5' RACE reads with MiXCR, giving one entry per CDR3 protein. The table includes about 50,000 distinct CDR3 sequences, around 7.2% detected once. The sample was PBMCs or a T cell subset sorted from them (not recorded which). These receptors originate from a man aged 18-30 years who had mild COVID-19 (a few samples of this study predate the infection). Cell type and time point are not known. Each CDR3 is given with its conserved first and last residue. The order of the fields is CDR3 length, J gene, V gene, D gene, clone size, CDR3 DNA, CDR3 protein. A D gene is named only where the DNA matches it firmly. The size of a clone is reported for some rows only, either as once, few or many, or as a class for expanded clones.

CDR3 length: 14; J gene: TRBJ2-6; V gene: TRBV7-9; D gene: TRBD2; clone size: NA; CDR3 DNA: TGTGCCAGCGGTACTAGCGCTGGGGCCAACGTCCTGACTTTC; CDR3 protein: CASGTSAGANVLTF
CDR3 length: 14; J gene: TRBJ2-7; V gene: TRBV4-1; D gene: TRBD1; clone size: many; CDR3 DNA: TGCGCCAGCAGCCCGAGTGGACAGGGCTACGAGCAGTACTTC; CDR3 protein: CASSPSGQGYEQYF
CDR3 length: 14; J gene: TRBJ2-1; V gene: TRBV20-1; D gene: NA; clone size: many; CDR3 DNA: TGCAGTGCTAGTAGTGGAGACTCCTACAATGAGCAGTTCTTC; CDR3 protein: CSASSGDSYNEQFF
CDR3 length: 17; J gene: TRBJ2-4; V gene: TRBV7-8; D gene: TRBD2; clone size: medium-sized; CDR3 DNA: TGTGCCAGCAGCTTCGTACTAGCGGGGGGAGCCAAAAACATTCAGTACTTC; CDR3 protein: CASSFVLAGGAKNIQYF
CDR3 length: 15; J gene: TRBJ1-5; V gene: TRBV7-9; D gene: TRBD1; clone size: NA; CDR3 DNA: TGTGCCAGCAGCGCTGGGACAGGCCACCGTCAGCCCCAGCATTTT; CDR3 protein: CASSAGTGHRQPQHF
CDR3 length: 16; J gene: TRBJ2-1; V gene: TRBV11-2; D gene: TRBD2; clone size: NA; CDR3 DNA: TGTGCCAGCAGCTACTCGGGACTAGCGGGGGTAAATGAGCAGTTCTTC; CDR3 protein: CASSYSGLAGVNEQFF
CDR3 length: 15; J gene: TRBJ2-3; V gene: TRBV4-2; D gene: NA; clone size: many; CDR3 DNA: TGTGCCAGCAGCCAAGTTGAGCAGGGAGAAGGCACGCAGTATTTT; CDR3 protein: CASSQVEQGEGTQYF
CDR3 length: 15; J gene: TRBJ2-5; V gene: TRBV7-2; D gene: TRBD2; clone size: NA; CDR3 DNA: TGTGCCAGCAGCTTAGATCAGGGAGGGCAAGAGACCCAGTACTTC; CDR3 protein: CASSLDQGGQETQYF
CDR3 length: 15; J gene: TRBJ2-3; V gene: TRBV25-1; D gene: NA; clone size: few; CDR3 DNA: TGTGCCAGCAGTAACCGGGACATCGGCGCAGATACGCAGTATTTT; CDR3 protein: CASSNRDIGADTQYF
CDR3 length: 14; J gene: TRBJ2-5; V gene: TRBV5-5; D gene: NA; clone size: many; CDR3 DNA: TGTGCCAGCAGCTTGGATGGGGCGCAAGAGACCCAGTACTTC; CDR3 protein: CASSLDGAQETQYF